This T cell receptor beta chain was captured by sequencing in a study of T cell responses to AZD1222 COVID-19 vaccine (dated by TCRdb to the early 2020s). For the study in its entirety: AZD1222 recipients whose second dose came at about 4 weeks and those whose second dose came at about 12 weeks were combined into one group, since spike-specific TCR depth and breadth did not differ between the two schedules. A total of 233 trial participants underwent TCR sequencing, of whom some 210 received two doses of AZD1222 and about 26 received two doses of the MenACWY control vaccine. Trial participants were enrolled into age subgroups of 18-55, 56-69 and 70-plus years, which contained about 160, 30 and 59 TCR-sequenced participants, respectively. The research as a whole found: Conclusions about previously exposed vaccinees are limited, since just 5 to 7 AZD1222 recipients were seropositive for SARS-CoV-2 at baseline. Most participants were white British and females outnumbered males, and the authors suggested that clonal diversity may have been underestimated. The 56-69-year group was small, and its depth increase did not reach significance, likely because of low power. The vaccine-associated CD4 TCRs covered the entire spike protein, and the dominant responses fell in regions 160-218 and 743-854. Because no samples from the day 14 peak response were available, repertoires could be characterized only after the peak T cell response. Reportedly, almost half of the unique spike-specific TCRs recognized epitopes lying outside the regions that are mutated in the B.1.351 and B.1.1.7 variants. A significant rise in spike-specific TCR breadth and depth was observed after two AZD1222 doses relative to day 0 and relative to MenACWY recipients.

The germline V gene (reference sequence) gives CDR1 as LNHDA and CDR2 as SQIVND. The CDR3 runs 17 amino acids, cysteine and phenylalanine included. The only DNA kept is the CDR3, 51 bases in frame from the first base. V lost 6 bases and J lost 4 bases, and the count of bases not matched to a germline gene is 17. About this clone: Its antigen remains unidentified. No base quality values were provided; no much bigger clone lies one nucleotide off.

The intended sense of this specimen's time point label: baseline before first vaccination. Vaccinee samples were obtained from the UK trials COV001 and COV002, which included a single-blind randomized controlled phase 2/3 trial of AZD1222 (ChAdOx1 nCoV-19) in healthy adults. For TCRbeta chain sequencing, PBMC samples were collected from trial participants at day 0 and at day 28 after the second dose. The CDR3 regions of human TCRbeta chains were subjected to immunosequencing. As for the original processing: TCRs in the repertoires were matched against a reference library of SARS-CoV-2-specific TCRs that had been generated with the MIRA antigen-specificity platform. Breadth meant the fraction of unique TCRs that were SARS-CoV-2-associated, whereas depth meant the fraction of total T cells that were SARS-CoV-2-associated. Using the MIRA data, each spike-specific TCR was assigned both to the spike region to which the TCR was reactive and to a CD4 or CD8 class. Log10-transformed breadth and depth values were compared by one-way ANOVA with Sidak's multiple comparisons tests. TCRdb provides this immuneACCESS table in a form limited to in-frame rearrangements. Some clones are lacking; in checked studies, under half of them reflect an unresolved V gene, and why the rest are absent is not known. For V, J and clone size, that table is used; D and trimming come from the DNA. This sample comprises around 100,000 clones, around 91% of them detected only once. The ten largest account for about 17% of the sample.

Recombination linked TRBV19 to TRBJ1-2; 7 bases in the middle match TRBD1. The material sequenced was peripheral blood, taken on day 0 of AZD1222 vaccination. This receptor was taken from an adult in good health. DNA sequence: TGTGCCAGTAGACCCGTCCCACCAAGGGGGCACGGCTATGGCTACACCTTC. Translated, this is CASRPVPPRGHGYGYTF.